This section outlines one T cell receptor (beta chain) sequence together with its context. Its target is not known. These data are taken from a study of lymphopenia after photon versus proton radiotherapy. The J segment lost 5 bases and the V segment lost 4 bases, leaving 9 bases of the junction unmatched. CDR1 SGHDT and CDR2 YYEEEE come from the germline V gene. There are 15 residues in the CDR3. Sequenced by immunoSEQ multiplex PCR; TCRdb stores in-frame clones only, minus some. The data contain 25,000 or so clones, roughly 85% of them singletons. General study results and limits: Post-nadir TCR diversity decline inversely tracked overall survival among those who died. Survival link was tested only in deceased patients; proton benefit remains a possibility.

This receptor was taken from a man aged 25-40 years with gastric cancer. The sample in question was peripheral blood, obtained from a patient treated with photon-based radiotherapy. The V and J genes are TRBV5-6 and TRBJ2-5; 9 bases line up with TRBD1. Written as DNA, the CDR3 is TGTGCCAGCAGCGACTACAGGGGGCTACAGGAGACCCAGTACTTC. This sequence encodes CASSDYRGLQETQYF.